Below are 23 T cell receptor beta chains sequenced from a single sample in a study of OX40 agonist ivuxolimab in advanced cancers. Clones were read by immunoSEQ multiplex PCR, and TCRdb kept only the in-frame ones, dropping some. The sample carries around 90,000 clones, around 90% recorded once. The source material was CD4+ or CD8+ T cells sorted from blood, sampled in a trial of the OX40 agonist ivuxolimab. These receptors were collected from an adult with an advanced solid tumor such as melanoma, head and neck, liver or kidney cancer.

This clone showed up just once. The chain recombines TRBV7-2 with TRBJ2-7; 8 bases line up with TRBD1. V gave up 2 bases and J gave up 2 bases; unmatched junction bases: 5. The CDR3 totals 15 residues. The germline V gene has CDR1 SGHTA and CDR2 FQGNSA. CDR3 sequence: CASSLRPGGAYEQYF. Here the CDR3 DNA reads TGTGCCAGCAGCTTAAGGCCAGGGGGCGCCTACGAGCAGTACTTC.

The chain couples TRBV5-1 to TRBJ2-5, with 10 bases identical to TRBD1. The trim removed 4 bases at V and 5 bases at J, leaving 2 bases unmatched. Germline CDR1 and CDR2: SGHRS and YFSETQ. This CDR3 contains 13 residues. The CDR3 DNA follows: TGCGCCAGCAGCCGGACAGGGGGGGAGACCCAGTACTTC. Its translation is CASSRTGGETQYF.

The table lists this clone with a count of one. The chain recombines TRBV5-4 with TRBJ1-1; D possibly corresponds to TRBD1 (5 bases). V lost 4 bases, J lost 1 base, and 14 bases lay in between. This CDR3 spans 15 amino acids. Germline CDR1 reads SGHNT; CDR2 reads YYREEE (reference sequence). CDR3 nucleotide sequence: TGTGCCAGCAGCCCTTCAACAGACAGGAACACTGAAGCTTTCTTT. Protein: CASSPSTDRNTEAFF.

The rearrangement joins TRBV28 to TRBJ1-5, with D maybe TRBD1 (5 bases). The CDR3 is 15 amino acids. Germline-derived CDR1 and CDR2 are MDHEN and SYDVKM. The V end lost 1 base, the J end lost 7 bases, and 14 bases lay between the germline ends. The CDR3 DNA reads TGTGCCAGCAGTTTATTGCAGGGCACCATCCAGCCCCAGCATTTT. It is translated as CASSLLQGTIQPQHF.

The V and J genes are TRBV11-2 and TRBJ1-5; D remains ambiguous. Between the trimmed V and J ends, which lost 1 base and 1 base, there was a span of 20 bases. CDR1 SGHAT and CDR2 FQNNGV come from the germline V gene. The CDR3 loop spans 19 amino acids. CDR3 bases: TGTGCCAGCAGCTTAGGCCCCCCCAGCGCCCCCGGGAGCAATCAGCCCCAGCATTTT. Translation: CASSLGPPSAPGSNQPQHF.

The rearrangement joins TRBV18 to TRBJ2-7; 7 positions agree with TRBD1. Per germline, CDR1 KGHSH and CDR2 LQKENI. J gave up 4 bases and V 3 bases, and 9 bases lay outside the gene matches. CDR3 length: 15 residues. In DNA form, the CDR3 reads TGTGCCAGCTCACCTTCCGGGACAGAAAATTACGAGCAGTACTTC. It is translated as CASSPSGTENYEQYF.

The chain joins TRBV6-5 to TRBJ2-7; D may be TRBD2 (5 bases). V shed 2 bases and J shed 0 bases, with 11 bases lying between them. Per the germline V gene, CDR1 is MNHEY and CDR2 is SVGAGI. The CDR3 has 15 amino acids. CDR3: CASSYRTGSSYEQYF. Here the CDR3 DNA reads TGTGCCAGCAGTTACCGGACGGGAAGCTCCTACGAGCAGTACTTC.

This chain joins TRBV6-1 and TRBJ2-2; D is unresolved. Trimming pared 7 bases from V and 8 bases from J, leaving 14 bases between. The germline V gene encodes CDR1 MNHNS and CDR2 SASEGT. This CDR3 has 13 amino acids. The CDR3 here is CASKGATLGELFF. CDR3 DNA: TGTGCCAGCAAAGGCGCGACTCTGGGGGAGCTGTTTTTT.

J is TRBJ2-7 and V is TRBV7-9, with 12 bases aligning to TRBD1. V dropped 5 bases and J dropped 4; count of bases not matched to a gene: 6. This CDR3 spans 15 amino acids. Per the germline V gene, CDR1 is SEHNR and CDR2 is FQNEAQ (reference sequence). CDR3 DNA: TGTGCCAGCAGCCGCGGGGGACAGGGGGCTTACGAGCAGTACTTC. It translates to CASSRGGQGAYEQYF.

This sequence joins TRBV7-8 and TRBJ2-6; D gene uncertain. The CDR3 totals 15 residues. Trimming took 2 bases from V and 0 from J, leaving 5 bases between them. Germline V lookup: CDR1 SGHVS, CDR2 FQNEAQ. The CDR3 DNA follows: TGTGCCAGCAGCTTAACGGCCTCTGGGGCCAACGTCCTGACTTTC. Residues: CASSLTASGANVLTF. The full variable domain, with the rest looked up from reference TRBV7-8 and TRBJ2-6, is GAGVSQSPRYKVAKRGQDVALRCDPISGHVSLFWYQQALGQGPEFLTYFQNEAQLDKSGLPSDRFFAERPEGSVSTLKIQRTQQEDSAVYLCASSLTASGANVLTFGAGSRLTVL.

This clone was counted once. This sequence joins TRBV11-3 and TRBJ2-3; unclear D gene. Per germline, CDR1 SGHNT and CDR2 YENEEA. V shed 5 bases and J shed 8 bases, with 20 bases lying between them. This CDR3 has 15 amino acids. Here the CDR3 reads CASSQTGEDLGTQYF. The CDR3 DNA reads TGTGCCAGCAGCCAGACGGGCGAGGATTTGGGTACGCAGTATTTT.

The CDR3 spells CASSLGGVNTDTQYF. The CDR3 DNA reads TGTGCCAGCAGCCTGGGTGGGGTTAACACAGATACGCAGTATTTT. V is TRBV28 and J is TRBJ2-3; D gene unclear. CDR3 length equals 15 residues. CDR1 MDHEN and CDR2 SYDVKM come from the germline V gene. V lost 6 bases to trimming and J lost 2 bases, with 15 bases between them.

The sample holds one count of this clone. The J gene is TRBJ2-2, the V gene TRBV11-2, with 11 bases matching TRBD2. The V segment lost 3 bases and the J segment 6 bases; nucleotides outside the gene matches: 6. The CDR3 has 16 amino acids. Germline V lookup: CDR1 SGHAT, CDR2 FQNNGV. CDR3 nucleotides: TGTGCCAGCAGCTTCTTAGCGGGAGGGCCGGCCGGGGAGCTGTTTTTT. It encodes CASSFLAGGPAGELFF.

This clone was found once. The chain carries TRBV21-1 and TRBJ1-5. TRBV21-1 is a pseudogene. The CDR3 sequence is 14 residues long. The CDR3: CASSGDEANQPQHF. The CDR3 nucleotides are TGTGCCAGCAGCGGAGACGAAGCTAATCAGCCCCAGCATTTT.

This sequence joins TRBV30 and TRBJ2-1; tentatively, D is TRBD2 (5 bases). From germline, CDR1 is GTSNPN and CDR2 SVGIG (reference sequence). The CDR3 is 14 residues long. V was pared by 2 bases and J by 3 bases, with 11 bases between. As DNA, the CDR3 is TGTGCCTGGAGTCTAGGACTGAGCTACAATGAGCAGTTCTTC. This sequence encodes CAWSLGLSYNEQFF.

The gene calls are TRBV18 and TRBJ1-4, with D perhaps matching TRBD1 (5 bases). The CDR3 runs to 15 residues. V lost 1 base to trimming and J lost 8 bases, with 14 bases between them. Germline CDR1 KGHSH, CDR2 LQKENI. The CDR3 reads CASSPQGRNQEKLFF. The CDR3, as DNA: TGTGCCAGCTCACCACAGGGACGTAATCAGGAAAAACTGTTTTTT.

The chain joins TRBV11-2 to TRBJ2-7; weak D call: TRBD1 (5 bases). The ends were cut back, 2 bases at V and 5 bases at J, with 10 bases in the middle. CDR1 and CDR2 (germline): SGHAT, FQNNGV. The CDR3 spans 13 residues. CDR3 nucleotides: TGTGCCAGCAGCTTATTCCAGGGAAACGAGCAGTACTTC. Amino acids: CASSLFQGNEQYF.

This chain connects TRBV29-1 to TRBJ2-5, with 12 bases lining up with TRBD2. J was trimmed by 1 base and V by 5 bases; bases with no gene match: 8. The germline CDR1 and CDR2 sequences are SQVTM and ANQGSEA. CDR3 size: 16 residues. The CDR3 DNA follows: TGCAGCGTTCAACGGACTAGCGGGACTATCCAAGAGACCCAGTACTTC. This codes for CSVQRTSGTIQETQYF.

The rearrangement links TRBV19 to TRBJ1-5; the D is unclear. The CDR3 extends over 13 amino acids. Germline CDR1 is LNHDA and CDR2 is SQIVND (reference sequence). With 2 bases removed from V and 4 bases from J, the gap between germline ends came to 6 bases. DNA for the CDR3: TGTGCCAGTAGTATACAAATAAATCAGCCCCAGCATTTT. Protein: CASSIQINQPQHF.

The chain combines TRBV14 with TRBJ2-1; D is tentatively TRBD1 or TRBD2 (5 bases each). The CDR3 spans 15 residues. Per the germline V gene, CDR1 is SGHDN and CDR2 is FVKESK. The ends were cut back, 6 bases at V and 5 bases at J, with 17 bases in the middle. CDR3: CASSQLGHRDNEQFF. CDR3 coding DNA: TGTGCCAGCAGTCAACTAGGACACCGGGACAATGAGCAGTTCTTC.

The count of this clone is one. The chain employs TRBV28 and TRBJ1-5; D possibly corresponds to TRBD1 (6 bases). The length of the CDR3 is 15 residues. V lost 2 bases and J 9 bases, leaving 17 bases between the germline ends. CDR1 is MDHEN and CDR2 is SYDVKM in the germline V gene. CDR3 bases: TGTGCCAGCAGTTTAAGGGGGAGGCCTCCGCGGCCCCAGCATTTT. This sequence encodes CASSLRGRPPRPQHF.

This chain connects TRBV18 to TRBJ2-1; D is possibly TRBD1 (5 bases). Per the germline V gene, CDR1 is KGHSH and CDR2 is LQKENI. The germline V and J ends were trimmed by 0 bases and 8 bases, with 17 bases remaining between them. The CDR3 spans 16 residues. CDR3 DNA sequence: TGTGCCAGCTCACCACCCTTGGCAGGGATGGTAGATGAGCAGTTCTTC. Protein sequence: CASSPPLAGMVDEQFF.

The chain employs TRBV4-2 and TRBJ1-2; 8 bases are shared with TRBD1. Germline values: CDR1 LGHNA, CDR2 YNFKEQ. This CDR3 has 15 amino acids. With 2 bases clipped from V and 2 bases from J, the junction kept 4 bases outside the gene matches. The CDR3 DNA follows: TGTGCCAGCAGCCAACGTGGGACAGGAAACTATGGCTACACCTTC. Residues: CASSQRGTGNYGYTF.